The 25 T cell receptor beta chains given below trace back to one sample, sequenced in a study of cytomegalovirus exposure and HLA in healthy donors. Using immunoSEQ multiplex PCR, the repertoire was profiled, and TCRdb retains in-frame clones only, with some absent. Among fewer than 130,000 clones, 85% to 90% were seen once, and the ten largest hold 1.4%. Sequencing was done on a sample of PBMCs. These receptors were obtained from a woman in her 30s in good health and CMV-seropositive.

V is TRBV7-9 and J is TRBJ1-2, with 11 bases identical to TRBD1. The germline V gene encodes CDR1 SEHNR and CDR2 FQNEAQ (reference sequence). V gave up 5 bases and J gave up 6 bases; unmatched junction bases: 2. CDR3 length: 13 residues. This CDR3 reads CASSRTGGHGYTF. CDR3 DNA: TGTGCCAGCAGCCGGACAGGGGGCCATGGCTACACCTTC.

The V and J genes are TRBV9 and TRBJ2-3; TRBD1 might be the D (5 bases). CDR3 length: 14 residues. The germline gives CDR1 SGDLS, CDR2 YYNGEE. Trimming removed 0 bases at V and 2 bases at J, with 7 bases between. CDR3 loop: CASSVVDTTDTQYF. The DNA for the CDR3 is TGTGCCAGCAGCGTAGTGGACACCACAGATACGCAGTATTTT.

This sequence joins TRBV4-3 and TRBJ2-1; 9 bases are shared with TRBD2. V shed 3 bases and J 2 bases; nucleotides not matched to a gene: 5. CDR3 size: 16 residues. From germline, CDR1 is LGHNA and CDR2 YSLEER. The CDR3 region has the DNA TGCGCCAGCAGCCAGGTTAGCGGGGGAACCTACAATGAGCAGTTCTTC. Its protein is CASSQVSGGTYNEQFF.

This sequence joins TRBV4-2 and TRBJ2-1; 8 nucleotides line up with TRBD2. Germline values: CDR1 LGHNA, CDR2 YNFKEQ. The ends lost 1 base at V and 6 bases at J; junction bases unmatched: 5. CDR3 size: 15 residues. CDR3 sequence: CASSQAGGPFNEQFF. CDR3 DNA: TGTGCCAGCAGCCAAGCGGGGGGGCCCTTCAATGAGCAGTTCTTC.

The rearrangement links TRBV19 to TRBJ1-2; 9 nucleotides match TRBD1. The CDR3 covers 15 residues. Unmatched junction bases numbered 12, after V lost 5 bases and J lost 8 bases. Germline V gene sequence: CDR1 LNHDA, CDR2 SQIVND (reference sequence). The CDR3 loop is CASSVDRGASDGYTF. The DNA for the CDR3 is TGTGCCAGTAGTGTGGACAGGGGTGCATCCGACGGCTACACCTTC.

This sequence joins TRBV2 and TRBJ2-5, with 7 bases lining up with TRBD1. From germline, CDR1 is SNHLY and CDR2 FYNNEI. This CDR3 contains 12 residues. V lost 8 bases to trimming and J lost 3 bases; unmatched junction nucleotides: 3. CDR3 protein: CASLGTEETQYF. CDR3 DNA sequence: TGTGCCAGCCTCGGGACAGAAGAGACCCAGTACTTC.

The rearrangement joins TRBV18 to TRBJ1-1; D remains unclear. The CDR3 is made up of 13 amino acids. The germline V gene encodes CDR1 KGHSH and CDR2 LQKENI. Trimming took 6 bases from V and 4 from J, leaving 12 bases between them. The CDR3 is CASSGTRSTEAFF. CDR3 in DNA: TGTGCCAGCTCGGGCACTCGGTCCACTGAAGCTTTCTTT. Complete variable domain (other parts from reference TRBV18 and TRBJ1-1): NAGVMQNPRHLVRRRGQEARLRCSPMKGHSHVYWYRQLPEEGLKFMVYLQKENIIDESGMPKERFSAEFPKEGPSILRIQQVVRGDSAAYFCASSGTRSTEAFFGQGTRLTVV.

This chain connects TRBV6-1 to TRBJ2-3; D not resolved. The germline gives CDR1 MNHNS, CDR2 SASEGT. This CDR3 has 14 amino acids. V was trimmed by 0 bases and J by 1 base, leaving 5 bases between them. The CDR3 DNA is TGTGCCAGCAGTGAAGCCCCAGGCACAGATACGCAGTATTTT. Its translation: CASSEAPGTDTQYF.

The chain joins TRBV13 to TRBJ1-3, with 11 bases lining up with TRBD1. Germline-derived CDR1 and CDR2 are PRHDT and FYEKMQ (reference sequence). J was trimmed by 1 base and V by 5 bases; bases with no gene match: 13. This CDR3 is built from 19 residues. The CDR3 spells CASSLPKDRGQISGNTIYF. CDR3 nucleotide sequence: TGTGCCAGCAGCCTCCCCAAGGACAGGGGGCAGATTTCTGGAAACACCATATATTTT.

The gene calls are TRBV6-5 and TRBJ2-7, with TRBD1 identical over 12 bases. V dropped 2 bases and J dropped 9; count of bases not matched to a gene: 11. CDR3 length: 16 amino acids. Germline values: CDR1 MNHEY, CDR2 SVGAGI. CDR3 sequence reads: CASSYGTGTGGAPQYF. CDR3 bases: TGTGCCAGCAGTTACGGAACCGGGACAGGGGGCGCGCCGCAGTACTTC.

The genes are TRBV2 and TRBJ1-2; no firm D call. V dropped 7 bases and J dropped 3 bases, with 12 bases sitting between them. CDR1 and CDR2 (germline): SNHLY, FYNNEI. The CDR3 consists of 13 residues. The CDR3 nucleotides are TGTGCCAGCAATAAGGACGGGGACTATGGCTACACCTTC. Translation gives CASNKDGDYGYTF.

The rearrangement links TRBV28 to TRBJ2-6; 10 positions agree with TRBD1. Germline CDR1 is MDHEN and CDR2 is SYDVKM. V gave up 3 bases and J gave up 4 bases; unmatched junction bases: 9. The CDR3 runs to 18 residues. CDR3 in amino acids: CASSLARQGAEGANVLTF. CDR3 coding DNA: TGTGCCAGCAGTTTGGCCCGACAGGGGGCGGAAGGGGCCAACGTCCTGACTTTC.

V is TRBV5-4 and J is TRBJ1-2; 9 bases line up with TRBD1. This CDR3 spans 15 amino acids. In germline, CDR1 is SGHNT, CDR2 YYREEE (reference sequence). The trim removed 5 bases at V and 6 bases at J, leaving 11 bases unmatched. CDR3 region: CASSYPDRGMDGYTF. As DNA, the CDR3 is TGTGCCAGCAGTTATCCCGACAGGGGGATGGATGGCTACACCTTC.

V and J are TRBV10-3 and TRBJ2-1; maybe TRBD2 (5 bases). Germline V gene lookup returns CDR1 ENHRY and CDR2 SYGVKD. The V gene lost 3 bases and the J gene lost 0 bases, with 12 bases spanning the gap. The CDR3 totals 16 residues. The CDR3 sequence is CAISDSAVNSYNEQFF. For the CDR3, the DNA is TGTGCCATCAGTGATTCAGCGGTTAACTCCTACAATGAGCAGTTCTTC.

The chain joins TRBV29-1 to TRBJ2-7, with TRBD1 matching 8 bases. Germline V CDR1 and CDR2: SQVTM, ANQGSEA. The CDR3 sequence is 14 residues long. V dropped 6 bases and J dropped 4; count of bases not matched to a gene: 11. The CDR3 region is CSVPPGQGIYEQYF. As DNA, the CDR3 is TGCAGCGTGCCACCCGGACAGGGAATTTACGAGCAGTACTTC.

The rearrangement uses TRBV6-6 and TRBJ2-7; 7 positions match TRBD1. Germline assignment: CDR1 MNHNY and CDR2 SVGAGI (reference sequence). The CDR3 covers 14 residues. V trimming: 2 bases; J trimming: 1 base; junction bases outside the gene matches: 2. The CDR3 nucleotides are TGTGCCAGCAGTTACGGGGACAGTTCCTACGAGCAGTACTTC. Its translation: CASSYGDSSYEQYF.

The V and J genes are TRBV18 and TRBJ1-5; TRBD1 matches 9 bases. The V segment lost 3 bases and the J segment 5 bases; nucleotides outside the gene matches: 5. CDR3 size: 15 residues. From germline, CDR1 is KGHSH and CDR2 LQKENI. CDR3 amino acids: CASSPPGQGDQPQHF. For the CDR3, the DNA is TGTGCCAGCTCACCCCCGGGACAGGGTGATCAGCCCCAGCATTTT. The whole variable domain, filled in from reference TRBV18 and TRBJ1-5, reads NAGVMQNPRHLVRRRGQEARLRCSPMKGHSHVYWYRQLPEEGLKFMVYLQKENIIDESGMPKERFSAEFPKEGPSILRIQQVVRGDSAAYFCASSPPGQGDQPQHFGDGTRLSIL.

The chain joins TRBV4-2 to TRBJ1-1; D is ambiguous. The CDR3 length is 14 residues. V lost 3 bases, J lost 0 bases, and 8 bases lay in between. Germline V gives CDR1 LGHNA, CDR2 YNFKEQ. CDR3 DNA: TGTGCCAGCAGCCAGTCGGGGTTGAACACTGAAGCTTTCTTT. It specifies CASSQSGLNTEAFF.

The gene calls are TRBV28 and TRBJ2-1; 10 bases map to TRBD1. Trimming took 3 bases from V and 10 from J; bases not matched to a gene: 0. In germline, CDR1 is MDHEN, CDR2 SYDVKM. The CDR3 covers 12 residues. The CDR3 DNA follows: TGTGCCAGCAGTTTGACAGGGGGCGAGCAGTTCTTC. It yields the protein CASSLTGGEQFF.

The chain joins TRBV5-4 to TRBJ1-2; 9 nucleotides agree with TRBD1. V lost 0 bases and J lost 2; bases outside the gene matches: 2. This CDR3 spans 15 amino acids. Germline CDR1 and CDR2: SGHNT and YYREEE (reference sequence). DNA for the CDR3: TGTGCCAGCAGCTTGGAGACAGGGGGAAACTATGGCTACACCTTC. Amino acids: CASSLETGGNYGYTF.

The CDR3 region is CASSLGRGAFF. The CDR3 DNA reads TGTGCCAGCAGCTTGGGCCGGGGAGCTTTCTTT. The chain is built from TRBV5-6 and TRBJ1-1; no clear D. V was clipped by 0 bases and J by 10 bases, with 7 bases between them. Germline V gene data show CDR1 as SGHDT and CDR2 as YYEEEE. CDR3 size: 11 residues.

J is TRBJ1-4 and V is TRBV5-8; 12 bases map to TRBD1. The V gene end was trimmed by 0 bases and the J gene end by 8 bases; junction bases not matched to a gene: 2. The germline V gene has CDR1 SGHTS and CDR2 YDEGEE. The CDR3 sequence is 15 residues long. For the CDR3, the DNA is TGTGCCAGCAGCTTGGCCGGGACAGGGGGCGAAAAACTGTTTTTT. Protein: CASSLAGTGGEKLFF.

The chain has TRBV27 and TRBJ2-2; the match to TRBD1 covers 10 bases. Germline values: CDR1 MNHEY, CDR2 SMNVEV (reference sequence). J was trimmed by 5 bases and V by 5 bases; bases with no gene match: 11. The CDR3 runs 17 residues. This CDR3 reads CASSPGRGQGYTGELFF. The DNA for the CDR3 is TGTGCCAGCAGTCCGGGGAGGGGACAGGGGTATACCGGGGAGCTGTTTTTT.

This clone was observed a handful of times. The chain recombines TRBV5-4 with TRBJ1-3; TRBD1 matches at 8 bases. CDR3 length equals 15 residues. Trimming took 3 bases from V and 3 from J; bases not matched to a gene: 5. CDR1 and CDR2 (germline): SGHNT, YYREEE (reference sequence). CDR3 residues: CASSSDRGFGNTIYF. The CDR3 DNA is TGTGCCAGCAGCTCAGACAGGGGCTTTGGAAACACCATATATTTT.

The chain joins TRBV11-2 to TRBJ2-5; TRBD2 might be the D (5 bases). V gave up 1 base and J gave up 0 bases, with 12 bases separating them. Germline V gene data show CDR1 as SGHAT and CDR2 as FQNNGV. The CDR3 totals 16 residues. The CDR3 region has the DNA TGTGCCAGCAGCTTAGGGGAAGGACTGTACCAAGAGACCCAGTACTTC. Its translation is CASSLGEGLYQETQYF.